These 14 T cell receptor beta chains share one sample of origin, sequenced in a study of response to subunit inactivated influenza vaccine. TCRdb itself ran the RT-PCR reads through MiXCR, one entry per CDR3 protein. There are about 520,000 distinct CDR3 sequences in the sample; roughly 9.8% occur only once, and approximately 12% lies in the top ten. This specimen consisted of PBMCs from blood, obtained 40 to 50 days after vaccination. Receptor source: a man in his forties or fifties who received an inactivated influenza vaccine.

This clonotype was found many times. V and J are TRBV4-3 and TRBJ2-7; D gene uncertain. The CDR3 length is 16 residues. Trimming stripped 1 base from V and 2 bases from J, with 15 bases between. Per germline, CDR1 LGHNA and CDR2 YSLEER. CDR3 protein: CASSQGAVTDAYEQYF. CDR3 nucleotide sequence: TGCGCCAGCAGCCAAGGGGCAGTGACGGATGCCTACGAGCAGTACTTC.

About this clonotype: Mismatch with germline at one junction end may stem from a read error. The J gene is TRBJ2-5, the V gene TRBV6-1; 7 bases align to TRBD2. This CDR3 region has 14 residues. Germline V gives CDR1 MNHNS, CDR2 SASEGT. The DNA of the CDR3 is TGTGCCAGCAGTCGGCTGGGAGGGCAAGAGATCCAGTACTTC. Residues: CASSRLGGQEIQYF.

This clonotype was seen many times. The CDR3 DNA reads as TGTGCCAGCAGTGAACTGGCGGGGTTCACCGGGGAGCTGTTTTTT. Protein: CASSELAGFTGELFF. The V gene is TRBV2, the J gene TRBJ2-2; tentative D call: TRBD2 (6 bases). Trimming left V 2 bases short and J 4 bases short, with 11 bases between. Per germline, CDR1 SNHLY and CDR2 FYNNEI. The CDR3 totals 15 residues. Combining the CDR3 with reference TRBV2 and TRBJ2-2 gives the whole variable domain EPEVTQTPSHQVTQMGQEVILRCVPISNHLYFYWYRQILGQKVEFLVSFYNNEISEKSEIFDDQFSVERPDGSNFTLKIRSTKLEDSAMYFCASSELAGFTGELFFGEGSRLTVL.

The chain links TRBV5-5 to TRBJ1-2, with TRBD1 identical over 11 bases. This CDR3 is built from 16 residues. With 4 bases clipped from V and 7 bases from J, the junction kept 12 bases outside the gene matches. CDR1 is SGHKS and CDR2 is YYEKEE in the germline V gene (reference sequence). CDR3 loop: CASSIQFGQGAPGYTF. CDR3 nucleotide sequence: TGTGCCAGCAGCATACAGTTCGGACAGGGGGCGCCTGGCTACACCTTC.

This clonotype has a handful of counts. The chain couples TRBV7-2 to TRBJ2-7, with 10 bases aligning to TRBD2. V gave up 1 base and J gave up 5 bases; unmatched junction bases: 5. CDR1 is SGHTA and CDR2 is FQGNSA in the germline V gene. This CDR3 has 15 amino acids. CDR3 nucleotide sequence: TGTGCCAGCAGCTTAGTAGCGGGAGGTCAGGACGAGCAGTACTTC. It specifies CASSLVAGGQDEQYF.

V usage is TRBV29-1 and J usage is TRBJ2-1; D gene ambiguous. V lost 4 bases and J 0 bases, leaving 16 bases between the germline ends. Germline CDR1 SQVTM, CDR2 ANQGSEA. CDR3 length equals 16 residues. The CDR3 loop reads CSVGSGPYSSYNEQFF. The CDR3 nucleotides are TGCAGCGTTGGATCCGGACCCTATAGCTCCTACAATGAGCAGTTCTTC.

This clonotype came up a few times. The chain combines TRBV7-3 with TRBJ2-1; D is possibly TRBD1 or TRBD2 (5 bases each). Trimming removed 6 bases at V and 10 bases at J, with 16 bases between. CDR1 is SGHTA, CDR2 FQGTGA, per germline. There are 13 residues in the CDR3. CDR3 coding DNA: TGTGCCAGCAGGGGACCCCCGTTCTCGGAGCAGTTCTTC. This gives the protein CASRGPPFSEQFF.

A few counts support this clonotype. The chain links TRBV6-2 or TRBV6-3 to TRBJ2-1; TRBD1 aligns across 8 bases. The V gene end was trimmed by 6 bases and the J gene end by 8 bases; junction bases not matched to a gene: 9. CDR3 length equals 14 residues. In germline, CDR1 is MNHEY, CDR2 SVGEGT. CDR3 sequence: CASRTGTGSYEQFF. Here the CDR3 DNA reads TGTGCCAGCAGGACTGGGACAGGTTCATATGAGCAGTTCTTC.

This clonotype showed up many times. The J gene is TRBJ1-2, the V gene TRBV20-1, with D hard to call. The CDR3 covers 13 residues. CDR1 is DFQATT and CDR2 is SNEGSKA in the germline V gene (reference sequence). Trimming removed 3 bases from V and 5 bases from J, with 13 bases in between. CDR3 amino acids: CSASSRFGYGYTF. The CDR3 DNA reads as TGCAGTGCTAGTTCCAGGTTTGGGTATGGCTACACCTTC.

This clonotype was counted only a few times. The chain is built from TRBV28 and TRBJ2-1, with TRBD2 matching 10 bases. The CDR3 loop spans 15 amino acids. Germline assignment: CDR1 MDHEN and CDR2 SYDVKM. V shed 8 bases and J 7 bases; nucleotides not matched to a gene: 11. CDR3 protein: CASCESSGRRNEQFF. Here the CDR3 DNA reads TGTGCCAGCTGTGAGTCTAGCGGGAGAAGGAATGAGCAGTTCTTC.

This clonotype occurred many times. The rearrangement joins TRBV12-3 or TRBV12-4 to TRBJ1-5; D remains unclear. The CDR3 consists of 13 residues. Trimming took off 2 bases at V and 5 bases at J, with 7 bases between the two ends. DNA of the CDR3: TGTGCCAGCAGTTTATGGGCGGATCAGCCCCAGCATTTT. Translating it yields CASSLWADQPQHF.

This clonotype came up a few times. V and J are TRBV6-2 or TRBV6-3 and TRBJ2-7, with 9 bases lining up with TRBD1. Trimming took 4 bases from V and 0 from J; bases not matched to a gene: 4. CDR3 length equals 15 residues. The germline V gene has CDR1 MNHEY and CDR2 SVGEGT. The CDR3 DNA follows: TGTGCCAGCAGTTGGGGGACAGGGTACTCCTACGAGCAGTACTTC. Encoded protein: CASSWGTGYSYEQYF.

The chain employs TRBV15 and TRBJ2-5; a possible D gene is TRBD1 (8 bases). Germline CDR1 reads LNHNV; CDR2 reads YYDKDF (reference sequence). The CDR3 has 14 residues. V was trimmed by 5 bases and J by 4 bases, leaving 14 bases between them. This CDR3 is CATSHRGGLETQYF. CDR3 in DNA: TGTGCCACCAGCCACAGGGGGGGTTTAGAGACCCAGTACTTC.

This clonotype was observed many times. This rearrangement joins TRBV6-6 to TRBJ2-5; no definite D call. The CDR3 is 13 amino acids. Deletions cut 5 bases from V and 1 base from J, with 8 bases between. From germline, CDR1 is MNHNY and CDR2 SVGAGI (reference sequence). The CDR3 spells CASSKRPQETQYF. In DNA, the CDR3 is TGTGCCAGCAGTAAAAGGCCCCAAGAGACCCAGTACTTC.